These T cell receptor beta chains were read from a single sample in a study of T-cell reconstitution after alpha-beta-depleted transplantation in children. TCRdb reanalysed the PCR reads using MiXCR and keeps one entry per CDR3 protein. Of 330,000 or so distinct CDR3 sequences listed, about 7.3% are singletons. The specimen was peripheral blood, collected 360 days after TCRalphabeta/CD19-depleted stem cell transplant. These receptors all stem from a female patient aged 2-15 years who had a stem cell transplant for Fanconi anemia, so the T cells may come from the graft donor. CDR3s include the opening cysteine and the closing phenylalanine or tryptophan. The D gene is left open where the match is weak. The size of a clone is reported for some rows only, either as once, few or many, or as a class for expanded clones.

abundance	v_gene	d_gene	j_gene	CDR3nt	CDR3aa
few	TRBV27	TRBD2	TRBJ2-5	TGTGCCAGCAGTCCTTGGGGGGAGCGGGGGCCGCCCCTCGCGGAGACCCAGTACTTC	CASSPWGERGPPLAETQYF
.	TRBV2	TRBD1	TRBJ2-2	TGTGCCTTCAGTTTATTGACAGGGCGCAACACCGGGGAGCTGTTTTTT	CAFSLLTGRNTGELFF
.	TRBV18	TRBD2	TRBJ2-3	TGTGCCAGCTCACCTTTAGCGGGGGCCAGCAGTGGTACAGATACGCAGTATTTT	CASSPLAGASSGTDTQYF
.	TRBV7-9	.	TRBJ2-1	TGTGCCAGCCCACAGGGCGGGCCCCCCTACAATGAGCAGTTCTTC	CASPQGGPPYNEQFF
.	TRBV6-2/TRBV6-3	.	TRBJ1-1	TGTGCCAGCAGTTTCGTTCCGGGGGACACTGAAGCTTTCTTT	CASSFVPGDTEAFF
many	TRBV7-2	.	TRBJ2-1	TGTGCCAGCAGCTTAGTTGGGCGGGGTGGAGACAATGAGCAGTTCTTC	CASSLVGRGGDNEQFF
few	TRBV13	.	TRBJ2-5	TGTGCCAGCAGCTTTCAGACGGGGCCCCAGTACTTC	CASSFQTGPQYF
many	TRBV12-3/TRBV12-4	TRBD1	TRBJ2-1	TGTGCCAGTCAGCAAGACAGGGTGTCCTACAATGAGCAGTTCTTC	CASQQDRVSYNEQFF
.	TRBV11-2	.	TRBJ2-3	TGTGCCAGCAGCCGACACTTAGCTGGAGATACGCAGTATTTT	CASSRHLAGDTQYF
few	TRBV18	.	TRBJ1-1	TGTGCCAGCTCGCCCTTACAGGGAGGAGGATTGAACACTGAAGCTTTCTTT	CASSPLQGGGLNTEAFF
.	TRBV5-5	TRBD1	TRBJ2-1	TGTGCCAGCAGCCGGACAGGGAGTAAGTATGAGCAGTTCTTC	CASSRTGSKYEQFF
.	TRBV10-3	TRBD1	TRBJ2-2	TGTGCCATCAGTGAGCCCGGGACAGGGGGCGAGGAGCTGTTTTTT	CAISEPGTGGEELFF
few	TRBV7-8	.	TRBJ2-7	TGTGCCAGCAGCTCCCGGGGCCTCTACGAGCAGTACTTC	CASSSRGLYEQYF
many	TRBV5-1	.	TRBJ1-1	TGCGCCAGCAGCTTAAGTAGGTACACTGAAGCTTTCTTT	CASSLSRYTEAFF
many	TRBV20-1	.	TRBJ2-7	TGCAGTGCTAGGGATGACTACGAGCAGTACTTC	CSARDDYEQYF
many	TRBV6-2/TRBV6-3	.	TRBJ2-1	TGTGCCAGCAGTTACTCTCGTCAGCGGGTGGAATTCAATGAGCAGTTCTTC	CASSYSRQRVEFNEQFF
.	TRBV28	.	TRBJ1-1	TGTGCCAGCAGGCGATCTTCTTCTGGCGAGAACACTGAAGCTTTCTTT	CASRRSSSGENTEAFF
few	TRBV6-2/TRBV6-3	TRBD2	TRBJ2-7	TGTGCCAGCAGCCCGGTGCTAGCGGGGGACCTTGCCGAGAACGAGCAGTACTTC	CASSPVLAGDLAENEQYF
many	TRBV5-1	.	TRBJ2-3	TGCGCCAGCAGCCCCAACTCGATGTTGGATACGCAGTATTTT	CASSPNSMLDTQYF